A selection of T cell receptor beta chains follows, all from one sample in a study of T cells in Graves' hyperthyroidism and ophthalmopathy. TCRdb itself ran the multiplex PCR reads through MiXCR, one entry per CDR3 protein. The sample shows some 510,000 distinct CDR3 sequences, under 60% of them seen only once. What was sequenced was peripheral blood or thyroid tissue (not recorded which). These receptors all stem from a woman aged 18-29 years with Graves' hyperthyroidism. The CDR3 runs from the conserved cysteine through the conserved F or W. Fields, in order: clone size, J gene, D gene, V gene, CDR3 protein, CDR3 DNA. The D gene is left open where the match is weak. Not all rows give a size; the values are once, few, many and, for expanded clones, a class.

abundance: few
j_gene: TRBJ1-2
d_gene: TRBD1
v_gene: TRBV7-9
CDR3aa: CASSLAETGPYGYTF
CDR3nt: TGTGCCAGCAGCTTAGCCGAGACAGGGCCCTATGGCTACACCTTC

abundance: NA
j_gene: TRBJ1-4
d_gene: TRBD1
v_gene: TRBV5-1
CDR3aa: CASSLAQGQSNEKLFF
CDR3nt: TGCGCCAGCAGCTTGGCCCAGGGACAGTCTAATGAAAAACTGTTTTTT

abundance: NA
j_gene: TRBJ2-5
d_gene: NA
v_gene: TRBV10-3
CDR3aa: CAIKDSEQETQYF
CDR3nt: TGTGCCATCAAGGACAGTGAACAAGAGACCCAGTACTTC

abundance: few
j_gene: TRBJ2-7
d_gene: TRBD1
v_gene: TRBV4-3
CDR3aa: CASSQDPDRAIYEQYF
CDR3nt: TGCGCCAGCAGCCAAGATCCGGACAGGGCAATCTACGAGCAGTACTTC

abundance: NA
j_gene: TRBJ2-7
d_gene: NA
v_gene: TRBV2
CDR3aa: CASTRGQGYEQYF
CDR3nt: TGTGCCAGCACCCGAGGGCAGGGCTACGAGCAGTACTTC

abundance: NA
j_gene: TRBJ2-3
d_gene: NA
v_gene: TRBV25-1
CDR3aa: CASSEFGTGAGDTQYF
CDR3nt: TGTGCCAGCAGTGAATTTGGGACGGGAGCCGGAGATACGCAGTATTTT

abundance: few
j_gene: TRBJ2-7
d_gene: TRBD1
v_gene: TRBV4-1
CDR3aa: CASSHRQGMNEQYF
CDR3nt: TGCGCCAGCAGCCACCGACAGGGGATGAACGAGCAGTACTTC

abundance: few
j_gene: TRBJ1-6
d_gene: NA
v_gene: TRBV10-3
CDR3aa: CASALNGGLNSPLHF
CDR3nt: TGTGCCAGCGCCCTGAACGGGGGTCTCAATTCACCCCTCCACTTT

abundance: few
j_gene: TRBJ1-5
d_gene: NA
v_gene: TRBV9
CDR3aa: CASSAGELNQPQHF
CDR3nt: TGTGCCAGCAGCGCCGGGGAGCTCAATCAGCCCCAGCATTTT

abundance: many
j_gene: TRBJ1-2
d_gene: NA
v_gene: TRBV7-2
CDR3aa: CASSLSTQGGYGYTF
CDR3nt: TGTGCCAGCAGCTTAAGTACACAGGGTGGCTATGGCTACACCTTC

abundance: NA
j_gene: TRBJ1-1
d_gene: NA
v_gene: TRBV12-3/TRBV12-4
CDR3aa: CASRKGAGALWGTEAFF
CDR3nt: TGTGCCAGCAGAAAGGGAGCAGGGGCGTTATGGGGCACTGAAGCTTTCTTT

abundance: NA
j_gene: TRBJ2-7
d_gene: NA
v_gene: TRBV5-1
CDR3aa: CASSTESKGHPYEQYF
CDR3nt: TGCGCCAGCAGCACCGAATCAAAGGGACACCCCTACGAGCAGTACTTC

abundance: NA
j_gene: TRBJ1-2
d_gene: TRBD1
v_gene: TRBV25-1
CDR3aa: CASSARTGEDGYTF
CDR3nt: TGTGCCAGCTCTGCCCGGACAGGGGAAGATGGCTACACCTTC

abundance: NA
j_gene: TRBJ1-4
d_gene: TRBD1
v_gene: TRBV7-9
CDR3aa: CAGSSTGGNEKLFF
CDR3nt: TGTGCCGGCAGCTCAACAGGGGGGAATGAAAAACTGTTTTTT

abundance: few
j_gene: TRBJ1-1
d_gene: NA
v_gene: TRBV25-1
CDR3aa: CASSPLSVNTEAFF
CDR3nt: TGTGCCAGCTCACCACTGTCGGTGAACACTGAAGCTTTCTTT

abundance: NA
j_gene: TRBJ2-7
d_gene: TRBD2
v_gene: TRBV9
CDR3aa: CASSQAGVSYEQYF
CDR3nt: TGTGCCAGCAGCCAAGCGGGAGTTTCCTACGAGCAGTACTTC

abundance: many
j_gene: TRBJ1-2
d_gene: NA
v_gene: TRBV7-9
CDR3aa: CASSLARDGRYGYTF
CDR3nt: TGTGCCAGCAGCTTAGCGCGGGACGGGCGCTATGGCTACACCTTC

abundance: NA
j_gene: TRBJ2-7
d_gene: TRBD2
v_gene: TRBV15
CDR3aa: CATSRGGRLHEQYF
CDR3nt: TGTGCCACCAGCAGGGGCGGGAGGCTCCACGAGCAGTACTTC

abundance: many
j_gene: TRBJ1-6
d_gene: NA
v_gene: TRBV10-3
CDR3aa: CAISDAWQYNSPLHF
CDR3nt: TGTGCCATCAGTGATGCGTGGCAGTATAATTCACCCCTCCACTTT

abundance: many
j_gene: TRBJ1-5
d_gene: TRBD1
v_gene: TRBV24-1
CDR3aa: CATSDTDRDSNQPQHF
CDR3nt: TGTGCCACCAGTGACACTGACAGGGATAGCAATCAGCCCCAGCATTTT

abundance: few
j_gene: TRBJ1-4
d_gene: NA
v_gene: TRBV7-9
CDR3aa: CASSPERQSTNEKLFF
CDR3nt: TGTGCCAGCAGCCCTGAACGCCAGAGCACTAATGAAAAACTGTTTTTT

abundance: many
j_gene: TRBJ2-5
d_gene: NA
v_gene: TRBV7-8
CDR3aa: CASSFRSGMGETQYF
CDR3nt: TGTGCCAGCAGCTTCCGTTCGGGGATGGGAGAGACCCAGTACTTC

abundance: NA
j_gene: TRBJ1-1
d_gene: NA
v_gene: TRBV29-1
CDR3aa: CSAGTEAFF
CDR3nt: TGCAGTGCTGGCACTGAAGCTTTCTTT

abundance: many
j_gene: TRBJ1-5
d_gene: NA
v_gene: TRBV12-3/TRBV12-4
CDR3aa: CASSLVGSNQPQHF
CDR3nt: TGTGCCAGCAGCTTGGTGGGCAGCAATCAGCCCCAGCATTTT

abundance: NA
j_gene: TRBJ1-3
d_gene: TRBD1
v_gene: TRBV29-1
CDR3aa: CSVEGRDRGLRTGNTIYF
CDR3nt: TGCAGCGTTGAGGGCCGGGACAGGGGCCTGAGGACTGGAAACACCATATATTTT

abundance: NA
j_gene: TRBJ1-3
d_gene: NA
v_gene: TRBV6-5
CDR3aa: CASSYLAGMSGNTIYF
CDR3nt: TGTGCCAGCAGTTACTTGGCAGGGATGTCTGGAAACACCATATATTTT

abundance: few
j_gene: TRBJ2-2
d_gene: TRBD1
v_gene: TRBV5-1
CDR3aa: CASSPDRGQFNTGELFF
CDR3nt: TGCGCCAGCAGCCCGGACAGGGGGCAATTCAACACCGGGGAGCTGTTTTTT

abundance: NA
j_gene: TRBJ2-3
d_gene: TRBD2
v_gene: TRBV25-1
CDR3aa: CASSDGLAGDTQYF
CDR3nt: TGTGCCAGCAGTGACGGACTAGCGGGAGATACGCAGTATTTT

abundance: once
j_gene: TRBJ2-7
d_gene: NA
v_gene: TRBV7-6
CDR3aa: CASGIYYEQYF
CDR3nt: TGTGCCAGCGGCATATACTACGAGCAGTACTTC

abundance: NA
j_gene: TRBJ1-5
d_gene: NA
v_gene: TRBV29-1
CDR3aa: CSVEEHGGQPQHF
CDR3nt: TGCAGCGTTGAAGAACATGGGGGGCAGCCCCAGCATTTT

abundance: NA
j_gene: TRBJ1-3
d_gene: NA
v_gene: TRBV10-3
CDR3aa: CAISERTGSSGNTIYF
CDR3nt: TGTGCCATCAGTGAGAGAACAGGTAGCTCTGGAAACACCATATATTTT

abundance: NA
j_gene: TRBJ1-2
d_gene: NA
v_gene: TRBV25-1
CDR3aa: CASSDSERRGYTF
CDR3nt: TGTGCCAGCAGCGACTCTGAAAGGAGGGGCTACACCTTC

abundance: NA
j_gene: TRBJ2-7
d_gene: TRBD2
v_gene: TRBV29-1
CDR3aa: CSVLGGLAGGHEQYF
CDR3nt: TGCAGCGTTCTCGGGGGACTAGCGGGAGGACACGAGCAGTACTTC

abundance: NA
j_gene: TRBJ1-1
d_gene: TRBD1
v_gene: TRBV5-1
CDR3aa: CATSWTGMNTEAFF
CDR3nt: TGCGCCACATCCTGGACAGGCATGAACACTGAAGCTTTCTTT

abundance: few
j_gene: TRBJ2-7
d_gene: NA
v_gene: TRBV7-2
CDR3aa: CASSQDPSVTYEQYF
CDR3nt: TGTGCCAGCAGCCAAGATCCCTCAGTTACCTACGAGCAGTACTTC

abundance: NA
j_gene: TRBJ2-7
d_gene: TRBD1
v_gene: TRBV24-1
CDR3aa: CATSGAGGYEQYF
CDR3nt: TGTGCCACCAGTGGGGCAGGGGGCTACGAGCAGTACTTC

abundance: few
j_gene: TRBJ2-2
d_gene: TRBD2
v_gene: TRBV7-9
CDR3aa: CASSLVVAAGAGGELFF
CDR3nt: TGTGCCAGCAGCTTAGTCGTCGCGGCGGGAGCGGGCGGGGAGCTGTTTTTT

abundance: NA
j_gene: TRBJ1-3
d_gene: TRBD1
v_gene: TRBV19
CDR3aa: CASSAQGADTIYF
CDR3nt: TGTGCCAGTAGTGCACAGGGGGCGGACACCATATATTTT

abundance: NA
j_gene: TRBJ2-7
d_gene: NA
v_gene: TRBV7-9
CDR3aa: CAGSLVDSYEQYF
CDR3nt: TGTGCCGGCAGCTTGGTGGACAGCTACGAGCAGTACTTC

abundance: NA
j_gene: TRBJ1-2
d_gene: NA
v_gene: TRBV25-1
CDR3aa: CASLVQADPCGYTF
CDR3nt: TGTGCCAGCTTAGTACAGGCAGATCCCTGTGGCTACACCTTC

abundance: NA
j_gene: TRBJ1-4
d_gene: TRBD1
v_gene: TRBV24-1
CDR3aa: CATSDFYRGLWSIMEKLFF
CDR3nt: TGTGCCACCAGTGATTTTTACAGGGGGCTCTGGTCCATTATGGAAAAACTGTTTTTT

abundance: NA
j_gene: TRBJ1-2
d_gene: NA
v_gene: TRBV25-1
CDR3aa: CARRRSNYGYTF
CDR3nt: TGTGCTAGGAGACGGTCAAACTATGGCTACACCTTC

abundance: many
j_gene: TRBJ1-1
d_gene: NA
v_gene: TRBV7-9
CDR3aa: CASSPVTEAFF
CDR3nt: TGTGCCAGCAGCCCGGTCACTGAAGCTTTCTTT

abundance: NA
j_gene: TRBJ1-5
d_gene: NA
v_gene: TRBV3-1
CDR3aa: CASSQGSWGAGQPQHF
CDR3nt: TGTGCCAGCAGCCAAGGGTCATGGGGGGCAGGGCAGCCCCAGCATTTT

abundance: few
j_gene: TRBJ1-1
d_gene: NA
v_gene: TRBV10-3
CDR3aa: CASSPGGGYTEAFF
CDR3nt: TGTGCCAGCAGTCCCGGGGGGGGCTACACTGAAGCTTTCTTT

abundance: few
j_gene: TRBJ2-6
d_gene: NA
v_gene: TRBV24-1
CDR3aa: CATSDANPGANVLTF
CDR3nt: TGTGCCACCAGTGACGCGAACCCCGGGGCCAACGTCCTGACTTTC

abundance: few
j_gene: TRBJ1-2
d_gene: NA
v_gene: TRBV12-5
CDR3aa: CASSQDPSVDGYTF
CDR3nt: TGTGCCAGCAGCCAAGATCCCAGTGTCGATGGCTACACCTTC

abundance: NA
j_gene: TRBJ2-7
d_gene: TRBD1
v_gene: TRBV7-6
CDR3aa: CASSQGTGGAYEQYF
CDR3nt: TGCGCCAGCAGCCAAGGGACAGGGGGCGCGTACGAGCAGTACTTC

abundance: few
j_gene: TRBJ1-4
d_gene: NA
v_gene: TRBV27
CDR3aa: CASTDGPNEKLFF
CDR3nt: TGTGCCAGCACGGACGGACCCAATGAAAAACTGTTTTTT

abundance: few
j_gene: TRBJ1-1
d_gene: TRBD1
v_gene: TRBV7-9
CDR3aa: CASRVQGAAEAFF
CDR3nt: TGTGCCAGCAGGGTACAGGGGGCGGCTGAAGCTTTCTTT

abundance: few
j_gene: TRBJ2-6
d_gene: NA
v_gene: TRBV20-1
CDR3aa: CSARRGGSGANVLTF
CDR3nt: TGCAGTGCTAGAAGAGGTGGCTCTGGGGCCAACGTCCTGACTTTC

abundance: NA
j_gene: TRBJ2-7
d_gene: NA
v_gene: TRBV7-9
CDR3aa: CASSQDGSRGQYF
CDR3nt: TGCGCCAGCAGCCAAGATGGGTCACGGGGGCAGTACTTC

abundance: few
j_gene: TRBJ1-5
d_gene: NA
v_gene: TRBV7-9
CDR3aa: CASSLGSGRNQPQHF
CDR3nt: TGTGCCAGCAGCTTAGGATCAGGGAGGAATCAGCCCCAGCATTTT

abundance: NA
j_gene: TRBJ2-3
d_gene: NA
v_gene: TRBV9
CDR3aa: CASSATGIDTQYF
CDR3nt: TGTGCCAGCAGCGCAACAGGAATAGATACGCAGTATTTT

abundance: few
j_gene: TRBJ1-5
d_gene: NA
v_gene: TRBV12-3/TRBV12-4
CDR3aa: CASRFGGQPQHF
CDR3nt: TGTGCCAGCAGGTTCGGGGGGCAGCCCCAGCATTTT

abundance: NA
j_gene: TRBJ1-4
d_gene: NA
v_gene: TRBV24-1
CDR3aa: CATSVGGAREKLFF
CDR3nt: TGTGCCACCAGTGTCGGAGGGGCTCGAGAAAAACTGTTTTTT

abundance: NA
j_gene: TRBJ1-5
d_gene: TRBD1
v_gene: TRBV29-1
CDR3aa: CSQGQGGNQPQHF
CDR3nt: TGCAGCCAAGGACAGGGAGGCAATCAGCCCCAGCATTTT

abundance: few
j_gene: TRBJ2-2
d_gene: NA
v_gene: TRBV19
CDR3aa: CASKNGPNTGELFF
CDR3nt: TGTGCCAGTAAGAACGGGCCCAACACCGGGGAGCTGTTTTTT

abundance: many
j_gene: TRBJ1-1
d_gene: NA
v_gene: TRBV29-1
CDR3aa: CSVRGLPNTEAFF
CDR3nt: TGCAGCGTGAGGGGACTGCCGAACACTGAAGCTTTCTTT